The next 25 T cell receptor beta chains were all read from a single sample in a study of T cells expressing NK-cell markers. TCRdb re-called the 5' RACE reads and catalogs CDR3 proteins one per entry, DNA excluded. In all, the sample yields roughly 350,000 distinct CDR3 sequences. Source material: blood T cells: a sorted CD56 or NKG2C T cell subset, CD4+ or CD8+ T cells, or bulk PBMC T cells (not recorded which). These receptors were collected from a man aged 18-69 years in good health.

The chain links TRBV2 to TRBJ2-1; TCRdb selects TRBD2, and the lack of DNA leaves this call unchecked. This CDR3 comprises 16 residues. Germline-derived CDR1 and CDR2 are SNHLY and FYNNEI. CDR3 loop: CASRPRLAALYNEQFF.

The CDR3 protein is CASSGSIYETQYF. The chain carries TRBV19 and TRBJ2-5. This CDR3 comprises 13 residues. Germline lookup yields CDR1 LNHDA and CDR2 SQIVND (reference sequence).

The CDR3 sequence is CASSPGVAVETQYF. The chain uses TRBV5-6 and TRBJ2-5; TCRdb's D call, TRBD2, is unchecked because there is no DNA. Germline assignment: CDR1 SGHDT and CDR2 YYEEEE. CDR3 size: 14 residues.

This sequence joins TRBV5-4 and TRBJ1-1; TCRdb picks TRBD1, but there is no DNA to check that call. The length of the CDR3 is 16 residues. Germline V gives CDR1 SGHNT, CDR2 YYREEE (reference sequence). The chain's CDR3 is CASRRTGSLRNTEAFF.

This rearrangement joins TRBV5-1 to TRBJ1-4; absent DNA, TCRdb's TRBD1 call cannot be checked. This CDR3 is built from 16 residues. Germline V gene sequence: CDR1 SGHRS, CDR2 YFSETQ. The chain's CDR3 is CASSFRSSGVNEKLFF.

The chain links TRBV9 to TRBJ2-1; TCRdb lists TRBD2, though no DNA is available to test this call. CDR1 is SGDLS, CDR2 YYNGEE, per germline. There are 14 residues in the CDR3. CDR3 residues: CASSGQSMPSEQFF.

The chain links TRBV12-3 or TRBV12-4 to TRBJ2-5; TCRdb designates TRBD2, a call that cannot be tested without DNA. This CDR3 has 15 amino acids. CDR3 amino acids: CASSPRRGGGETQYF.

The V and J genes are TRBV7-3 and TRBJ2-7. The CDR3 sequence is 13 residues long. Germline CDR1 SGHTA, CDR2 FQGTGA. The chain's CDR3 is CASSPMVGFEQYF.

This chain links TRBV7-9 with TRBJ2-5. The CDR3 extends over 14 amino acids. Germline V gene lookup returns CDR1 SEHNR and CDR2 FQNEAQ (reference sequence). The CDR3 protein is CASSRSFGLETQYF.

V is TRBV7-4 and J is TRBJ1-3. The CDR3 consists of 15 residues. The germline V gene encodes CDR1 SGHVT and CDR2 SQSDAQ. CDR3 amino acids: CASSLTGISGNTIYF.

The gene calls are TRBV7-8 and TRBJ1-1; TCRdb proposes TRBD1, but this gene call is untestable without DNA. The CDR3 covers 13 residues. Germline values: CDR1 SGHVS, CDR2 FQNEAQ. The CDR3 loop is CASSTRDRGRAFF.

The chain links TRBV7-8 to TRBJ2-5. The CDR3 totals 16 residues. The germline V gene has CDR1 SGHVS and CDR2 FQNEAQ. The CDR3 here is CASSLGVYLVGETQYF.

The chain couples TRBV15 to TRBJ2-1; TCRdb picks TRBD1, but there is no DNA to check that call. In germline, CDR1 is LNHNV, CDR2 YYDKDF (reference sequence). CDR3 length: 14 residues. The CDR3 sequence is CATSSPGTGDEQFF.

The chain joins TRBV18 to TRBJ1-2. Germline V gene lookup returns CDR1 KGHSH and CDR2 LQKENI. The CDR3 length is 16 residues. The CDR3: CASSPPGGGLNYGYTF.

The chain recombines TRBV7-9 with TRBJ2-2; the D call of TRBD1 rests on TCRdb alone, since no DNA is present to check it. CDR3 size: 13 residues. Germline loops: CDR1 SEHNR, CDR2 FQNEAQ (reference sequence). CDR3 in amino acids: CASRDRVTGELFF.

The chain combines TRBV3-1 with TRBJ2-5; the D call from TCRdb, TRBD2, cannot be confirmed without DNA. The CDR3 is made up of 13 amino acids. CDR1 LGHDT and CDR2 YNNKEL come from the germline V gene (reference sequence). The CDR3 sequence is CASSSRTSGGQYF.

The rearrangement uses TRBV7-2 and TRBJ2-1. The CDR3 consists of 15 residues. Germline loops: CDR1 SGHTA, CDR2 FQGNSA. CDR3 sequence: CASSFDRRPYNEQFF. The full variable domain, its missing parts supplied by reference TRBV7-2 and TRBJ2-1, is GAGVSQSPSNKVTEKGKDVELRCDPISGHTALYWYRQSLGQGLEFLIYFQGNSAPDKSGLPSDRFSAERTGGSVSTLTIQRTQQEDSAVYLCASSFDRRPYNEQFFGPGTRLTVL.

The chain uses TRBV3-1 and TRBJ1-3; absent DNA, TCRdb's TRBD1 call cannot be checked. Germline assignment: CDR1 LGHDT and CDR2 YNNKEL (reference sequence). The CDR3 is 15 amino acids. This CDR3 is CASRSRGDGGNTIYF.

This CDR3 reads CASSLSNVLTGELFF. The genes are TRBV11-2 and TRBJ2-2. The CDR3 runs 15 residues. The germline gives CDR1 SGHAT, CDR2 FQNNGV. The full variable domain, its missing parts supplied by reference TRBV11-2 and TRBJ2-2, is EAGVAQSPRYKIIEKRQSVAFWCNPISGHATLYWYQQILGQGPKLLIQFQNNGVVDDSQLPKDRFSAERLKGVDSTLKIQPAKLEDSAVYLCASSLSNVLTGELFFGEGSRLTVL.

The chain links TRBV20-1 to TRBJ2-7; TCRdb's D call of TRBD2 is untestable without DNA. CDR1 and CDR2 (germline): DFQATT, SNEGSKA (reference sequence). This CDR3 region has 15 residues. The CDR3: CSASRAGGLSYEQYF.

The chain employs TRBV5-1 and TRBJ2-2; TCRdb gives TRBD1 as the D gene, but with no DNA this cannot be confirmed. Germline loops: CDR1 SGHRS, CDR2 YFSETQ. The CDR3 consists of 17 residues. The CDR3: CASSLVRRGVNTGELFF. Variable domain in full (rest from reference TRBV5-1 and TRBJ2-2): KAGVTQTPRYLIKTRGQQVTLSCSPISGHRSVSWYQQTPGQGLQFLFEYFSETQRNKGNFPGRFSGRQFSNSRSEMNVSTLELGDSALYLCASSLVRRGVNTGELFFGEGSRLTVL.

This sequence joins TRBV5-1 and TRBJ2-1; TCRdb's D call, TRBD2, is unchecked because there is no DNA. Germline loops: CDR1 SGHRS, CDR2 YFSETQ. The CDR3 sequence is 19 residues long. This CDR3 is CASRPAGLAGGPAYNEQFF.

The CDR3 loop is CASTGQYRGETQYF. V usage is TRBV2 and J usage is TRBJ2-5; TCRdb's D call, TRBD1, is unchecked because there is no DNA. Germline CDR1 reads SNHLY; CDR2 reads FYNNEI. The CDR3 length is 14 residues.

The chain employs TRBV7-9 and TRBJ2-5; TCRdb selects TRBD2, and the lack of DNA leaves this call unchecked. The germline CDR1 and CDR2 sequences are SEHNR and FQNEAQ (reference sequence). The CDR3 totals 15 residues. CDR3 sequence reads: CASSSPGGGDETQYF.

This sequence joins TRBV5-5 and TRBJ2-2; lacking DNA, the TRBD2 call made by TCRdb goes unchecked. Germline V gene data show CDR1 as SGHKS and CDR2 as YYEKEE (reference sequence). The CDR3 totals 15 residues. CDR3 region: CASFRRDLTNRELFF.